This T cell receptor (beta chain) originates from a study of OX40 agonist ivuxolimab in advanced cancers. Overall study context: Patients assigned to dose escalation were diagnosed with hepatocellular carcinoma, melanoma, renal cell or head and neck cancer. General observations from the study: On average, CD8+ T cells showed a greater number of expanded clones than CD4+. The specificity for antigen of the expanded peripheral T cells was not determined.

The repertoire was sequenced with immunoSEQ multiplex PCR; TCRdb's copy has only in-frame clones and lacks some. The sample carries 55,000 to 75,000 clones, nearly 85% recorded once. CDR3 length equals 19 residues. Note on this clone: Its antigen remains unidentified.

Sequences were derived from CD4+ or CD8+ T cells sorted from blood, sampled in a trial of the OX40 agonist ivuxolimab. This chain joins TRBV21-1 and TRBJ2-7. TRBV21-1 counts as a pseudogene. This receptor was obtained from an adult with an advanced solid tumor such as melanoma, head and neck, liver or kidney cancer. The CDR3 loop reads CASSKVGLGRPNSSYEQYV. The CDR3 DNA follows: TGTGCCAGCAGCAAAGTGGGGTTGGGACGGCCGAACAGTTCCTACGAGCAGTACGTC.